One sample yielded the 10 T cell receptor beta chains listed below, sequenced in a study of blood T cell repertoires in COVID-19. The data were produced by immunoSEQ multiplex PCR, yet TCRdb's version contains in-frame clones alone and is incomplete. Among roughly 18,000 clones listed, over 60% were seen once. Sequencing used peripheral blood. These receptors were collected from a man in his sixties or seventies with COVID-19, enrolled during active disease.

This clone showed up just a few times. The chain employs TRBV9 and TRBJ2-5, with D maybe TRBD2 (6 bases). CDR1 is SGDLS, CDR2 YYNGEE, per germline. The CDR3 totals 14 residues. The germline V and J ends were trimmed by 7 bases and 5 bases, with 18 bases remaining between them. CDR3 DNA: TGTGCCAGCGGGCGGGGTTCCACTTCGGAGACCCAGTACTTC. It specifies CASGRGSTSETQYF.

The chain combines TRBV7-9 with TRBJ1-1, with 8 positions matching TRBD1. V dropped 5 bases and J dropped 5; count of bases not matched to a gene: 7. CDR3 length equals 14 residues. The germline V gene has CDR1 SEHNR and CDR2 FQNEAQ (reference sequence). CDR3: CASSITGGQTEAFF. The CDR3 DNA reads TGTGCCAGCAGCATTACAGGGGGGCAGACTGAAGCTTTCTTT.

The chain has TRBV28 and TRBJ2-1, with D possibly being TRBD1 (5 bases). V lost 7 bases and J 9 bases, leaving 13 bases between the germline ends. Looked up from germline, CDR1 is MDHEN and CDR2 is SYDVKM. This CDR3 region has 12 residues. CDR3 amino acids: CASTPSGSEQFF. The CDR3 DNA reads TGTGCCAGCACCCCGTCAGGGTCTGAGCAGTTCTTC.

This rearrangement joins TRBV5-1 to TRBJ1-2; 7 nucleotides match TRBD1. V was clipped by 1 base and J by 4 bases; unmatched bases: 7. There are 15 residues in the CDR3. The germline CDR1 and CDR2 sequences are SGHRS and YFSETQ. This CDR3 reads CASSLSAGGTYGYTF. For the CDR3, the DNA is TGCGCCAGCAGCTTGTCGGCAGGGGGAACCTATGGCTACACCTTC.

A few counts support this clone. V is TRBV11-2 and J is TRBJ2-7, with 7 bases that match TRBD1. CDR3 length equals 15 residues. With 0 bases clipped from V and 4 bases from J, the junction kept 6 bases outside the gene matches. Per the germline V gene, CDR1 is SGHAT and CDR2 is FQNNGV. The CDR3, as DNA: TGTGCCAGCAGCTTAGACCCAGACAGGGAATACGAGCAGTACTTC. Protein sequence: CASSLDPDREYEQYF.

The chain recombines TRBV9 with TRBJ2-3; 7 bases line up with TRBD1. There are 14 residues in the CDR3. J lost 6 bases, V lost 2 bases, and 6 bases had no gene match. Germline values: CDR1 SGDLS, CDR2 YYNGEE. The DNA for the CDR3 is TGTGCCAGCAGCGTGGACAGGAAAGTGGATACGCAGTATTTT. Amino acid sequence: CASSVDRKVDTQYF.

This clone has a handful of counts. This chain uses TRBV24-1 with TRBJ1-2; D may be TRBD1 (6 bases). The ends were cut back, 7 bases at V and 1 base at J, with 6 bases in the middle. The CDR3 consists of 12 residues. The germline gives CDR1 KGHDR, CDR2 SFDVKD. This CDR3 is CATRDSNYGYTF. The CDR3 DNA is TGTGCCACCAGGGACAGTAACTATGGCTACACCTTC.

This clone has more than one count but fewer than ten. The genes are TRBV5-1 and TRBJ1-1; TRBD1 matches 8 bases. Germline V gives CDR1 SGHRS, CDR2 YFSETQ. The CDR3 totals 20 residues. V shed 2 bases and J 3 bases; nucleotides not matched to a gene: 21. The CDR3 loop is CASSLALTDRAVLRDTEAFF. CDR3 in DNA: TGCGCCAGCAGCTTAGCTCTAACGGACAGGGCCGTACTACGGGACACTGAAGCTTTCTTT.

This clone ranks as medium-sized. The V call is TRBV5-8, the J call TRBJ2-7, with a weak D call TRBD2 (5 bases). V lost 4 bases to trimming and J lost 2 bases, with 10 bases between them. CDR3 length: 13 amino acids. Germline CDR1 SGHTS, CDR2 YDEGEE. The CDR3 DNA is TGTGCCAGCAGCCTAACTAGGGCCTACGAGCAGTACTTC. Its protein product is CASSLTRAYEQYF.

The rearrangement links TRBV4-2 to TRBJ1-1; no clear D. Germline lookup yields CDR1 LGHNA and CDR2 YNFKEQ. The CDR3 consists of 16 residues. V was clipped by 0 bases and J by 1 base, with 12 bases between them. The CDR3 DNA reads TGTGCCAGCAGCCAAGATCCTAACGATCGGAACACTGAAGCTTTCTTT. Translation: CASSQDPNDRNTEAFF.